The 10 T cell receptor beta chains below were found in one sample sequenced in a study of cytomegalovirus exposure and HLA in healthy donors. Primers included in the PCR were 60 Vbeta and 13 Jbeta primers. Only in-frame clones appear in the TCRdb table, and some are missing; sequencing was by immunoSEQ multiplex PCR. The sample gives around 220,000 clones, around three quarters of which show up once; 15% to 18% is in the top ten. Sequenced material: PBMCs. These receptors all come from a man between 35 and 55 years old in good health and CMV-seronegative.

This clone came up a few times. The chain recombines TRBV7-2 with TRBJ2-4, with TRBD2 matching 11 bases. Germline loops: CDR1 SGHTA, CDR2 FQGNSA. This CDR3 is 17 amino acids long. The V gene end was trimmed by 4 bases and the J gene end by 2 bases; junction bases not matched to a gene: 7. This chain's CDR3 is CASSSSLAGGPKNIQYF. In nucleotides, the CDR3 is TGTGCCAGCAGCTCCTCCCTAGCGGGGGGCCCCAAAAACATTCAGTACTTC.

The chain uses TRBV28 and TRBJ2-3; D possibly corresponds to TRBD2 (6 bases). The CDR3 contains 15 residues. The germline V gene has CDR1 MDHEN and CDR2 SYDVKM. Trimming left V 5 bases short and J 6 bases short, with 18 bases between. The CDR3 loop reads CASSPPGLMSDTQYF. The CDR3 DNA reads TGTGCCAGCAGTCCCCCGGGACTCATGAGCGATACGCAGTATTTT.

This clone has a handful of counts. The chain combines TRBV9 with TRBJ2-1, with D tentatively TRBD2 (6 bases). The CDR3 spans 15 residues. Between the trimmed V and J ends, which lost 0 bases and 7 bases, there was a span of 14 bases. Germline V lookup: CDR1 SGDLS, CDR2 YYNGEE. This CDR3 reads CASSVVPEGGNEQFF. The CDR3 bases are TGTGCCAGCAGCGTAGTCCCTGAGGGAGGAAATGAGCAGTTCTTC.

The gene calls are TRBV18 and TRBJ1-1, with TRBD1 as a possible D gene (5 bases). Germline V CDR1 and CDR2: KGHSH, LQKENI. V was shortened by 6 bases and J by 1 base, with 15 bases between the two germline ends. The CDR3 is made up of 15 amino acids. The CDR3 here is CASSRGQAENTEAFF. In DNA form, the CDR3 reads TGTGCCAGCTCTCGAGGACAAGCCGAGAACACTGAAGCTTTCTTT.

V usage is TRBV4-1 and J usage is TRBJ1-1, with 9 bases fitting TRBD1. Per the germline V gene, CDR1 is MGHRA and CDR2 is YSYEKL. After removal of 1 base from V and 3 bases from J, the junction contained 3 bases not matched to a gene. The CDR3 spans 15 residues. CDR3 coding DNA: TGCGCCAGCAGCCAAGTACAGGGGGCGGACACTGAAGCTTTCTTT. Its protein product is CASSQVQGADTEAFF.

The rearrangement joins TRBV9 to TRBJ1-6; D might be TRBD1 (6 bases). The CDR3 length is 14 residues. Germline CDR1 is SGDLS and CDR2 is YYNGEE. Between the trimmed V and J ends, which lost 5 bases and 8 bases, there was a span of 14 bases. The CDR3 region has the DNA TGTGCCAGCAGTTTCGGGACAACGGATTCACCCCTCCACTTT. Residues: CASSFGTTDSPLHF.

This chain joins TRBV18 and TRBJ2-3, with D possibly matching TRBD1 (7 bases). Germline lookup yields CDR1 KGHSH and CDR2 LQKENI. This CDR3 is 16 amino acids long. The V end lost 6 bases, the J end lost 2 bases, and 18 bases lay between the germline ends. CDR3 sequence reads: CASSTQGGRFTDTQYF. The CDR3 region has the DNA TGTGCCAGCTCGACTCAGGGGGGCCGATTCACAGATACGCAGTATTTT. Full variable domain (rest looked up from reference TRBV18 and TRBJ2-3): NAGVMQNPRHLVRRRGQEARLRCSPMKGHSHVYWYRQLPEEGLKFMVYLQKENIIDESGMPKERFSAEFPKEGPSILRIQQVVRGDSAAYFCASSTQGGRFTDTQYFGPGTRLTVL.

The chain employs TRBV11-2 and TRBJ2-5, with 8 bases fitting TRBD2. CDR3 length equals 16 residues. The V segment lost 2 bases and the J segment 5 bases; nucleotides outside the gene matches: 10. Germline loops: CDR1 SGHAT, CDR2 FQNNGV. CDR3 coding DNA: TGTGCCAGCAGCTTAAATAGGGGACTAGTTCGGGAGACCCAGTACTTC. This encodes CASSLNRGLVRETQYF.

The chain is built from TRBV7-6 and TRBJ2-2; 7 bases agree with TRBD1. Per germline, CDR1 SGHVS and CDR2 FNYEAQ. CDR3 length equals 15 residues. V shed 4 bases and J 4 bases; nucleotides not matched to a gene: 6. In DNA form, the CDR3 reads TGTGCCAGCAGCTCCGAGGGGGCAATCACCGGGGAGCTGTTTTTT. Its protein product is CASSSEGAITGELFF.

The rearrangement links TRBV11-2 to TRBJ2-2; D is perhaps TRBD2 (6 bases). This CDR3 is built from 12 residues. Germline-derived CDR1 and CDR2 are SGHAT and FQNNGV. Trimming cost V 11 bases and J 8 bases, with 15 bases left between them. CDR3 nucleotides: TGTGCCTGGCGGGGAGCACCGGGGGAGCTGTTTTTT. This sequence encodes CAWRGAPGELFF.